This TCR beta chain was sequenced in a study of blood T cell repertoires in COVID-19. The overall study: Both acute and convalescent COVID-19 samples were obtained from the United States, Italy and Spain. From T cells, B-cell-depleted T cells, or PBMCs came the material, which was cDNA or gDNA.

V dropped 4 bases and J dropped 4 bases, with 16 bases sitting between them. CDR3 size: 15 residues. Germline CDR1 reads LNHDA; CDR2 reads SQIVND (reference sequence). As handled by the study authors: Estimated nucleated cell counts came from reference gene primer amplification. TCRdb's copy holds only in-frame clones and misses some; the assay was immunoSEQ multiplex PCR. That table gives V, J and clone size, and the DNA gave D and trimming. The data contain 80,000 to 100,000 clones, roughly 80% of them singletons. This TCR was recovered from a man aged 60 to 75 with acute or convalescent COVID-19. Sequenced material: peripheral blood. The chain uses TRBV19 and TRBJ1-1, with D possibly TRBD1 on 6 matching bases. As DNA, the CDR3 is TGTGCCAGTAGTACCGTCGCCACAGGGCGCACTGAAGCTTTCTTT. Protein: CASSTVATGRTEAFF.